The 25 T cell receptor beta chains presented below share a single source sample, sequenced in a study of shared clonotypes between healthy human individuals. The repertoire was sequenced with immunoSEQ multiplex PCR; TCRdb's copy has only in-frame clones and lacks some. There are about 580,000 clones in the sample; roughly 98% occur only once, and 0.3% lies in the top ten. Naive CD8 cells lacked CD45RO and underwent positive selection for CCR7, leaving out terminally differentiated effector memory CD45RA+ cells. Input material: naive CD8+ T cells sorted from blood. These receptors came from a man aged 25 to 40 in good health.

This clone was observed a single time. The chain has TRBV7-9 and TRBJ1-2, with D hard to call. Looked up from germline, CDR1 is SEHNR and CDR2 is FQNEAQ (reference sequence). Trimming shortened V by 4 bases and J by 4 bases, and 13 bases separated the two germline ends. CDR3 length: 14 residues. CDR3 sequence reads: CASSSPAATYGYTF. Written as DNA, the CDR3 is TGTGCCAGCAGCTCGCCGGCCGCGACCTATGGCTACACCTTC.

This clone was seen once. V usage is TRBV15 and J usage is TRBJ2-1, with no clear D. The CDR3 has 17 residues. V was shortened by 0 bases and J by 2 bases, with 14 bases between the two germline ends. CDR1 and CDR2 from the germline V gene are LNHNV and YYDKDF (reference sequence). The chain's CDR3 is CATSRDGSGPTYNEQFF. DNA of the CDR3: TGTGCCACCAGCAGAGATGGGTCTGGACCGACCTACAATGAGCAGTTCTTC. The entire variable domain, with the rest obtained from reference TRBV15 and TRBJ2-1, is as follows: DAMVIQNPRYQVTQFGKPVTLSCSQTLNHNVMYWYQQKSSQAPKLLFHYYDKDFNNEADTPDNFQSRRPNTSFCFLDIRSPGLGDTAMYLCATSRDGSGPTYNEQFFGPGTRLTVL.

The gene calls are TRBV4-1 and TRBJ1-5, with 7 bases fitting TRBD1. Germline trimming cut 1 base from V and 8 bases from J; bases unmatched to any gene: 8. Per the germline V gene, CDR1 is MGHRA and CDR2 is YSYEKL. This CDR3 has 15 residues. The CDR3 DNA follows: TGCGCCAGCAGCCAAGTGGCAGGGGGTACGGAGCCCCAGCATTTT. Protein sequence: CASSQVAGGTEPQHF.

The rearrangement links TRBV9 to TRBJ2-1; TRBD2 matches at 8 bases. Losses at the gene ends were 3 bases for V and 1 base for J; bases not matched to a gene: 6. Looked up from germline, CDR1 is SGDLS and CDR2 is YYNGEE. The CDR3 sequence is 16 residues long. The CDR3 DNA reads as TGTGCCAGCAGCGGTTTAGCGGGAAGTTCCTACAATGAGCAGTTCTTC. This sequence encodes CASSGLAGSSYNEQFF.

CDR3 DNA: TGTGCCAGCAGCCCTCCCCCTACAGGGGGTGCGGACGAGCAGTACTTC. Translation: CASSPPPTGGADEQYF. This chain joins TRBV7-9 and TRBJ2-7, with 8 bases lining up with TRBD1. V lost 5 bases, J lost 5 bases, and 14 bases stayed unmatched. The CDR3 covers 16 residues. CDR1 is SEHNR and CDR2 is FQNEAQ in the germline V gene (reference sequence).

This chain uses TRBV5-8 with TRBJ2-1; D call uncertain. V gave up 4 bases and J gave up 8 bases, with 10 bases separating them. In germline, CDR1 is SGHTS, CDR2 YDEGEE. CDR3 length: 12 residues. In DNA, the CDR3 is TGTGCCAGCAGCGTGACGGGCGATGAGCAGTTCTTC. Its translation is CASSVTGDEQFF.

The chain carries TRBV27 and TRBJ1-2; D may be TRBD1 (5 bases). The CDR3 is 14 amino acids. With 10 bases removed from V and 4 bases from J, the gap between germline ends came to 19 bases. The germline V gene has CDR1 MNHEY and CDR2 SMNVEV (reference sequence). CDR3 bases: TGTGCCACGCAAGGGACGCCGCCCCCCTATGGCTACACCTTC. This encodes CATQGTPPPYGYTF.

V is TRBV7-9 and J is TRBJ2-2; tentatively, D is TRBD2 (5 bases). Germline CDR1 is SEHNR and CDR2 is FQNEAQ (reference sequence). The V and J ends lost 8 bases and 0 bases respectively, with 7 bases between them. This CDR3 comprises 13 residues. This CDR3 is CASGRANTGELFF. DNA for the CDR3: TGTGCCAGCGGGAGAGCGAACACCGGGGAGCTGTTTTTT.

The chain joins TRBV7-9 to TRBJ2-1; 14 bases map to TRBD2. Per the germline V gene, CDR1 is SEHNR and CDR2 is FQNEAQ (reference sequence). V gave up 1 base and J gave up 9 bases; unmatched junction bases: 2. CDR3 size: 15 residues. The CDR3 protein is CASSLGLAGGLEQFF. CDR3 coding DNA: TGTGCCAGCAGCTTAGGACTAGCGGGAGGGCTTGAGCAGTTCTTC.

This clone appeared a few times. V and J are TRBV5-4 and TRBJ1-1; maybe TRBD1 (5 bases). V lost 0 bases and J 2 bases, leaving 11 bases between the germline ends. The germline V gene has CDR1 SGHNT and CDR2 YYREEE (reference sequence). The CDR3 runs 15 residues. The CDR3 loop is CASSLVLGDNTEAFF. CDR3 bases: TGTGCCAGCAGCTTGGTTCTGGGGGACAACACTGAAGCTTTCTTT.

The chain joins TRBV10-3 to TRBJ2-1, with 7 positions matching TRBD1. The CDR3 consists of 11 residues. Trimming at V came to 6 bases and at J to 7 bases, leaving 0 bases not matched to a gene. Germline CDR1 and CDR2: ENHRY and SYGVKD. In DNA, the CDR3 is TGTGCCATCAGCAGGGGGAATGAGCAGTTCTTC. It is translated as CAISRGNEQFF.

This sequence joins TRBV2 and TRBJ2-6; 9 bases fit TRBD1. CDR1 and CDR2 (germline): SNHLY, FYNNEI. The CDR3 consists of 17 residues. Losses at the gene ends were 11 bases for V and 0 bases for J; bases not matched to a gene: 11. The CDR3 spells CAGQDRGKNSGANVLTF. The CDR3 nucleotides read TGTGCCGGCCAAGACAGGGGGAAAAACTCTGGGGCCAACGTCCTGACTTTC.

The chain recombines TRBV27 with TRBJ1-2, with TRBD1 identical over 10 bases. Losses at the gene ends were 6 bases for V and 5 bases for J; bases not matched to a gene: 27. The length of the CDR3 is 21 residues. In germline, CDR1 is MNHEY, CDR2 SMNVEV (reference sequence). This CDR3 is CASRYDFSGTGADYGSYGYTF. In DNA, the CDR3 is TGTGCCAGCAGATACGACTTCTCCGGGACAGGGGCAGACTACGGGTCTTATGGCTACACCTTC.

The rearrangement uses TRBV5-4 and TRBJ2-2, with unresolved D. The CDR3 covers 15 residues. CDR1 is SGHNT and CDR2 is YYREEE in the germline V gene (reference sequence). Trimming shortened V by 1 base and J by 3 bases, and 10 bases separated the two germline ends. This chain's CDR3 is CASSLWSFDTGELFF. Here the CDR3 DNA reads TGTGCCAGCAGCTTGTGGAGTTTCGACACCGGGGAGCTGTTTTTT.

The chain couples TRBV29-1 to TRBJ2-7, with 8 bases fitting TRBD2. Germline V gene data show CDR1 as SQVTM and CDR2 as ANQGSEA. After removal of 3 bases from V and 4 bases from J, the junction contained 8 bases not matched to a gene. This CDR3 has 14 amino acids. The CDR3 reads CSVEDRTSSYEQYF. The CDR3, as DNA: TGCAGCGTTGAGGATCGGACTAGCTCTTACGAGCAGTACTTC.

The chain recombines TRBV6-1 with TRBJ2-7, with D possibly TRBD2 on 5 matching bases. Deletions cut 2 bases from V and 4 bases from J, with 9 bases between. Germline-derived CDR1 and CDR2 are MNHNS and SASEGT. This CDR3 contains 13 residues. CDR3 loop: CASSEYWTYEQYF. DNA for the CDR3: TGTGCCAGCAGTGAATATTGGACTTACGAGCAGTACTTC.

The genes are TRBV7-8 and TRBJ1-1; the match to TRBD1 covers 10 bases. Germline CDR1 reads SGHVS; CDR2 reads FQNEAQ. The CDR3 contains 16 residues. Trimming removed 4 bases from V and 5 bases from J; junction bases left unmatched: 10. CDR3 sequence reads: CASSSPWDRGDTEAFF. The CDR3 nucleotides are TGTGCCAGCAGCTCCCCCTGGGACAGGGGCGATACTGAAGCTTTCTTT. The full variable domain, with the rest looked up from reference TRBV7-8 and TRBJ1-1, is GAGVSQSPRYKVAKRGQDVALRCDPISGHVSLFWYQQALGQGPEFLTYFQNEAQLDKSGLPSDRFFAERPEGSVSTLKIQRTQQEDSAVYLCASSSPWDRGDTEAFFGQGTRLTVV.

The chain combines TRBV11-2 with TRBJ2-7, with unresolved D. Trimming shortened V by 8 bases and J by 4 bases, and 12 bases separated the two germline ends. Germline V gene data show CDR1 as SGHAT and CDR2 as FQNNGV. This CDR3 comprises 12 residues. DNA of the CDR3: TGTGCCAGCGCAGGCATGAGGTACGAGCAGTACTTC. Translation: CASAGMRYEQYF.

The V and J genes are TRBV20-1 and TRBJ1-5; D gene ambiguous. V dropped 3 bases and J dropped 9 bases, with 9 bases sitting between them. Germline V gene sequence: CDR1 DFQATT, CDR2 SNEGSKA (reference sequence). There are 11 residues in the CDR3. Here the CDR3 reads CSAREGGPQHF. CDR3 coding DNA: TGCAGTGCTAGGGAGGGCGGGCCCCAGCATTTT.

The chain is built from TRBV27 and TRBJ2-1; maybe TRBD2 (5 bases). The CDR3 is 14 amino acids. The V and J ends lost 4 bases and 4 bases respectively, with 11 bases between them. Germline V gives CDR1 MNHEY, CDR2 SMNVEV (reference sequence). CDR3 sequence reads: CASSSGGAYNEQFF. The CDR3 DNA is TGTGCCAGCAGTTCCGGAGGAGCATACAATGAGCAGTTCTTC.

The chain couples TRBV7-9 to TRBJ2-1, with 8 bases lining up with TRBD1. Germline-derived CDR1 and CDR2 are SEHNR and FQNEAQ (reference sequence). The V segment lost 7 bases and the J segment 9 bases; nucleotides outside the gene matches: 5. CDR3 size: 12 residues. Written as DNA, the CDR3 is TGTGCCAGCAACCCAGACAGGGGTGAGCAGTTCTTC. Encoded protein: CASNPDRGEQFF.

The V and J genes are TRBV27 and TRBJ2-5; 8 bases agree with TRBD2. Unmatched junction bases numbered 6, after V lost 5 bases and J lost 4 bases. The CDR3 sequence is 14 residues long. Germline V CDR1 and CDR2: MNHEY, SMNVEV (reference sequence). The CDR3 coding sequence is TGTGCCAGCAGTCTACTAGCGGTCGGAGAGACCCAGTACTTC. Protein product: CASSLLAVGETQYF.

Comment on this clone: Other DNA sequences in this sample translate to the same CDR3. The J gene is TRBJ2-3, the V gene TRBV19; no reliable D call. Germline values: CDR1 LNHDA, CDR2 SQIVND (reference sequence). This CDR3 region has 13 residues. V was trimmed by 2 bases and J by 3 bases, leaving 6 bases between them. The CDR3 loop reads CASSILLTDTQYF. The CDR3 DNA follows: TGTGCCAGTAGTATACTTTTGACAGATACGCAGTATTTT.

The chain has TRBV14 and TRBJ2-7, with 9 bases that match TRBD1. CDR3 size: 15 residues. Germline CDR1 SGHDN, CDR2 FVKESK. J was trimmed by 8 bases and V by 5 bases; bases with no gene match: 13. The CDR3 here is CASSSVLGQGFKQYF. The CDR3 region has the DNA TGTGCCAGCAGCTCGGTGTTGGGACAGGGTTTCAAGCAGTACTTC.

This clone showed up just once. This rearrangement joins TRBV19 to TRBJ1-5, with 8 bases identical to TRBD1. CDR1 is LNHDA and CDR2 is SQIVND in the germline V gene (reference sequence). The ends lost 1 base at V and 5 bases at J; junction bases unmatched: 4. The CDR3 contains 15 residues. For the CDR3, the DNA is TGTGCCAGTAGTATAGGACAGGGGAAGGATCAGCCCCAGCATTTT. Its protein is CASSIGQGKDQPQHF.